These T cell receptor beta chains were read from a single sample in a study of T cell repertoires in cytomegalovirus infection. From the reads, TCRdb called clonotypes with MiXCR, one entry per CDR3 protein. The sample yields roughly 150,000 distinct CDR3 sequences, around 20% seen once. The sequenced material came from PBMCs. The receptors come from a human donor in good health (CMV status not recorded). Some clones in this sample may be carry-over from other donors' samples. Each CDR3 is given with its conserved first and last residue. The D gene is left open where the match is weak. A row's size may be missing; if present it is once, few, many or a size class.

TRBV24-1	TRBJ1-5	.	.	TGTGCCACCAGTGATTCTCGGACGGTGGAGCCCCAGCATTTT	CATSDSRTVEPQHF
TRBV7-9	TRBJ2-3	.	.	TGTGCCAGCAGCCGGGGCCCAGGGCGCAGGGATACGCAGTATTTT	CASSRGPGRRDTQYF
TRBV12-3/TRBV12-4	TRBJ1-4	TRBD1	few	TGTGCCAGCAGTTCCGACAGGGGGCCCCTTAATGAAAAACTGTTTTTT	CASSSDRGPLNEKLFF
TRBV30	TRBJ2-1	.	.	TGTGCCTGGAGTGTACAGGGTGGGCTAGCAAACTACAATGAGCAGTTCTTC	CAWSVQGGLANYNEQFF
TRBV5-4	TRBJ1-6	.	few	TGTGCCAGCAGCGGGACCGGACAATCCTATAATTCACCCCTCCACTTT	CASSGTGQSYNSPLHF
TRBV9	TRBJ2-1	TRBD1	many	TGTGCCAGCAGCGCTAGGAGGGAACACTTCAAGGGACAGGGTTTAGGTGAGCAGTTCTTC	CASSARREHFKGQGLGEQFF
TRBV6-1	TRBJ1-6	.	.	TGTGCCAGCTCCCTTCGGGGGGCGGGCTCACCCCTCCACTTT	CASSLRGAGSPLHF
TRBV5-1	TRBJ1-1	.	.	TGCGCCAGCAGCTTGGGGCGGGGAGAGGCTGAAGCTTTCTTT	CASSLGRGEAEAFF
TRBV7-9	TRBJ2-7	.	many	TGTGCCAGCAGCCCAGGGCTGACCTACGAGCAGTACTTC	CASSPGLTYEQYF
TRBV4-3	TRBJ1-3	TRBD1	.	TGCACCAGCAGCCAAGGGACAGGGGCTGGAAACACCATATATTTT	CTSSQGTGAGNTIYF
TRBV7-2	TRBJ1-1	.	many	TGTGCCAGCAGCCCAGGTCAGGGGAGGAACACTGAAGCTTTCTTT	CASSPGQGRNTEAFF
TRBV5-6	TRBJ2-6	.	few	TGTGCCAGCAGCTTCCGACGGACGGCAGGGGCCAACGTCCTGACTTTC	CASSFRRTAGANVLTF
TRBV19	TRBJ2-5	TRBD1	.	TGTGCCAGTAGTGACCGACAGGGGACCCAGTACTTC	CASSDRQGTQYF
TRBV9	TRBJ1-6	TRBD1	few	TGTGCCAGCAGCGCCCAGGGGGGTTATAATTCACCCCTCCACTTT	CASSAQGGYNSPLHF
TRBV7-9	TRBJ2-3	TRBD2	.	TGTGCCAGCAGCTATAGCGGGGGTCCCACAGATACGCAGTATTTT	CASSYSGGPTDTQYF
TRBV6-6	TRBJ2-3	TRBD2	many	TGTGCCAGCAGTTACCGGCGGGAGGGCGGGGATACGCAGTATTTT	CASSYRREGGDTQYF
TRBV20-1	TRBJ2-5	.	few	TGCAGTGCTAGAGATGGGTTGAAACCCCAAGAGACCCAGTACTTC	CSARDGLKPQETQYF
TRBV5-6	TRBJ2-7	TRBD2	few	TGTGCCAGCAGCTTGGGACCGGGAGGAGGCGAGCAGTACTTC	CASSLGPGGGEQYF
TRBV30	TRBJ1-1	.	.	TGTGCCTGGAAAGTTACAGGGACCACTGAAGCTTTCTTT	CAWKVTGTTEAFF
TRBV28	TRBJ2-3	TRBD2	few	TGTGCCAGCGCCCCTTGGCGGGGGAGCACAGATACGCAGTATTTT	CASAPWRGSTDTQYF
TRBV7-2	TRBJ1-5	.	many	TGTGCCAGCAGCTTACGGGTTGTGCGCGGAAGCGGTCAGCCCCAGCATTTT	CASSLRVVRGSGQPQHF
TRBV30	TRBJ2-1	.	.	TGTGCCTGGAGTGCCGGGACTTCCTACAATGAGCAGTTCTTC	CAWSAGTSYNEQFF
TRBV29-1	TRBJ2-3	.	.	TGCAGCGTTGCGGCAGGGACAGATACGCAGTATTTT	CSVAAGTDTQYF
TRBV6-1	TRBJ2-2	.	few	TGTGCCAGCAGTGAAGGTGGGGGATCCGGGGAGCTGTTTTTT	CASSEGGGSGELFF
TRBV28	TRBJ1-5	.	many	TGTGCCAGCAAGTTGGGGGGGTCGAGCAATCAGCCCCAGCATTTT	CASKLGGSSNQPQHF
TRBV19	TRBJ2-1	.	many	TGTGCCAGTAGTGGGGACCTGAGCTCCTACAATGAGCAGTTCTTC	CASSGDLSSYNEQFF
TRBV7-8	TRBJ2-7	.	many	TGTGCCAGCAGCCCAAAAACAGCGTACGAGCAGTACTTC	CASSPKTAYEQYF
TRBV11-2	TRBJ1-4	TRBD1	many	TGTGCCAGCAGCACAGGGGGCACGTCTACGGAAAAACTGTTTTTT	CASSTGGTSTEKLFF
TRBV5-5	TRBJ1-5	.	few	TGTGCCAGCAGCTTGTTGTTATCAGGGAGGGGACGCAATCAGCCCCAGCATTTT	CASSLLLSGRGRNQPQHF
TRBV7-9	TRBJ2-1	.	.	TGTGCCAGCAGCTTAGTTCCTTGGTATGAGCAGTTCTTC	CASSLVPWYEQFF
TRBV7-2	TRBJ2-5	.	many	TGTGCCAGCGCCAACTCGGCTAGGGTGTGCTTC	CASANSARVCF
TRBV5-4	TRBJ2-5	.	few	TGTGCCAGCAGCTCCAGCGTCTCAGGGCAAGAGACCCAGTACTTC	CASSSSVSGQETQYF
TRBV3-1	TRBJ1-4	.	.	TGTGCCAGCACCCCGCAGGGAGGGTACGAAAAACTGTTTTTT	CASTPQGGYEKLFF
TRBV7-2	TRBJ2-3	.	many	TGTGCCAGCAGCTTACAGGGATACAATACGCAGTATTTT	CASSLQGYNTQYF
TRBV2	TRBJ2-2	TRBD2	few	TGTGCCAGCAGTAAGCGGGAGTTTGGCACCGGGGAGCTGTTTTTT	CASSKREFGTGELFF
TRBV4-1	TRBJ2-5	.	.	TGCGCCAGCAGCCAAGATCCGGGGGAGACCCAGTACTTC	CASSQDPGETQYF
TRBV28	TRBJ1-5	.	.	TGTGCCAGCACCACGACAGCACATAGCAATCAGCCCCAGCATTTT	CASTTTAHSNQPQHF
TRBV25-1	TRBJ1-5	.	.	TGTGCCAGCAGTGAACCCGGACGGAAAAATCAGCCCCAGCATTTT	CASSEPGRKNQPQHF
TRBV30	TRBJ1-1	.	.	TGTGCCTGGAGTGTACGAGGGAACACTGAAGCTTTCTTT	CAWSVRGNTEAFF
TRBV7-8	TRBJ2-7	TRBD2	many	TGTGCCAGCAGCCCAACTAGCGGGGGGGCCCCATCCTACGAGCAGTACTTC	CASSPTSGGAPSYEQYF
TRBV7-2	TRBJ2-1	.	many	TGTGCCAGCAGCCGAGACCAGAGCTCCTACAATGAGCAGTTCTTC	CASSRDQSSYNEQFF
TRBV7-2	TRBJ1-6	.	many	TGTGCCAGCAGCTTTACACAGAATAATTCACCCCTCCACTTT	CASSFTQNNSPLHF
TRBV20-1	TRBJ2-7	TRBD1	.	TGCAGTGCTAGAGATGCGGGACAGGGGGCGCGGAGCTCCTACGAGCAGTACTTC	CSARDAGQGARSSYEQYF
TRBV5-4	TRBJ2-5	.	few	TGTGCCAGCAGCCATACGGACAGAGTTGAGACCCAGTACTTC	CASSHTDRVETQYF
TRBV29-1	TRBJ2-5	.	.	TGCAGCGTTGTGGAGGTTCAACAGACCCAGTACTTC	CSVVEVQQTQYF
TRBV7-8	TRBJ2-7	TRBD1	.	TGTGCCAGCAGCTTAAAAGGGGACAGCCGCGAGCAGTACTTC	CASSLKGDSREQYF
TRBV20-1	TRBJ1-1	.	.	TGCAGTGCTAGAGTGGGACACACGAACACTGAAGCTTTCTTT	CSARVGHTNTEAFF
TRBV20-1	TRBJ2-7	TRBD2	few	TGCAGTGCTGCAACTAGCGGGGCCTACGAGCAGTACTTC	CSAATSGAYEQYF
TRBV5-6	TRBJ2-2	.	.	TGTGCCAGCAGCTTGGAATTGCGGGGTCCCGGGGAGCTGTTTTTT	CASSLELRGPGELFF
TRBV28	TRBJ1-1	.	.	TGTGCCAGCAGTTTCCCGGACACCGTGAACACTGAAGCTTTCTTT	CASSFPDTVNTEAFF
TRBV29-1	TRBJ2-4	.	.	TGCAGCGTTGAAGTTTTTGGAGGGGTCGGACCAAACATTCAGTACTTC	CSVEVFGGVGPNIQYF
TRBV7-6	TRBJ2-2	.	once	TGTGCCAGCAGCCCCAATCAGAGGAGGAGCACCGGGGAGCTGTTTTTT	CASSPNQRRSTGELFF
TRBV7-6	TRBJ2-3	TRBD1	.	TGTGCCAGCAGCTTGGCCGGCGGGGGACAGGGCGCAGATACGCAGTATTTT	CASSLAGGGQGADTQYF
TRBV7-2	TRBJ2-1	TRBD2	many	TGTGCCAGCAGCTTAGCGCTGAGGACTAGCGGGTACAATGAGCAGTTCTTC	CASSLALRTSGYNEQFF
TRBV7-2	TRBJ2-3	.	many	TGTGCCAGCAGTAGTAGGGATACGCAGTATTTT	CASSSRDTQYF
TRBV12-3/TRBV12-4	TRBJ2-2	.	many	TGTGCCAGCAGGATCACCGGGGAGCTGTTTTTT	CASRITGELFF
TRBV20-1	TRBJ1-6	.	few	TGCAGTGCTAGAGAAGGGGGGTCAGTCCTCTCCTATAATTCACCCCTCCACTTT	CSAREGGSVLSYNSPLHF
TRBV18	TRBJ1-6	.	.	TGTGCCAGCTCAGACCCTAATTCACCCCTCCACTTT	CASSDPNSPLHF